This is a list of T cell receptor beta chains from one sample in a study of blood T cells in healthy people across ages. MiXCR, applied by TCRdb to the 5' RACE reads, yields one record per CDR3 protein. The profile shows 500,000 to 650,000 distinct CDR3 sequences, about 27% of them singletons. The same data also went into a second study, on T cells of mothers and their children.

Sequenced: blood. Receptor source: a boy younger than 10 in good health. CDR3s include the opening cysteine and the closing phenylalanine or tryptophan. The D gene is left open where the match is weak. Some rows mark clone size as missing; the rest say once, few, many or name a class of expanded clone.

TRBV4-3	TRBJ2-4	TRBD2	NA	CASSPRVVAGDPLAKNIQYF	TGCGCCAGCAGCCCCCGTGTGGTAGCGGGAGACCCGCTAGCCAAAAACATTCAGTACTTC
TRBV2	TRBJ2-5	NA	many	CASSLPTPETQYF	TGTGCCAGCAGCCTCCCGACCCCAGAGACCCAGTACTTC
TRBV5-5	TRBJ1-5	NA	NA	CASSGMGGGNQPQHF	TGTGCCAGCAGCGGGATGGGAGGTGGTAATCAGCCCCAGCATTTT
TRBV5-3	TRBJ2-2	NA	many	CARRSSGSSNTGELFF	TGTGCCAGAAGATCATCAGGGTCCTCGAACACCGGGGAGCTGTTTTTT
TRBV29-1	TRBJ2-5	NA	once	CSVVFARGNLETRYF	NA
TRBV6-6	TRBJ2-7	NA	NA	CASLPDNRLF	TGTGCCAGCCTCCCGGACAACCGTCTCTTC
TRBV7-9	TRBJ2-1	TRBD2	NA	CASTPFRTSAYNEQFF	TGTGCCAGCACCCCTTTTAGGACTAGTGCCTACAATGAGCAGTTCTTC
TRBV27	TRBJ1-1	NA	few	CASSFRGGGEAFF	TGTGCCAGCAGTTTCCGAGGCGGGGGTGAAGCTTTCTTT
TRBV5-1	TRBJ2-1	NA	NA	CASSFLARGEQFF	TGCGCCAGCAGCTTCCTAGCGAGAGGTGAGCAGTTCTTC
TRBV6-5	TRBJ1-2	NA	few	CASSYSSSYGYTF	TGTGCCAGCAGTTACTCGAGCAGCTATGGCTACACCTTC
TRBV28	TRBJ2-5	TRBD1	few	CASSPPRTGNRETQYF	TGTGCCAGCAGCCCCCCCCGGACAGGGAACAGGGAGACCCAGTACTTC
TRBV4-3	TRBJ1-1	NA	NA	CASSQDFTGNTEAFF	TGCGCCAGCAGCCAAGATTTCACAGGGAACACTGAAGCTTTCTTT
TRBV7-2	TRBJ2-4	NA	NA	CASSRDLGENIQYF	TGTGCCAGCAGCCGGGACCTCGGGGAAAACATTCAGTACTTC
TRBV20-1	TRBJ2-1	NA	few	CSGERISYNEQFF	TGCAGTGGGGAGCGAATCTCCTACAATGAGCAGTTCTTC
TRBV5-1	TRBJ2-7	TRBD2	few	CASSLLAGGPTYEQYF	TGCGCCAGCAGCTTGCTAGCGGGAGGGCCCACCTACGAGCAGTACTTC